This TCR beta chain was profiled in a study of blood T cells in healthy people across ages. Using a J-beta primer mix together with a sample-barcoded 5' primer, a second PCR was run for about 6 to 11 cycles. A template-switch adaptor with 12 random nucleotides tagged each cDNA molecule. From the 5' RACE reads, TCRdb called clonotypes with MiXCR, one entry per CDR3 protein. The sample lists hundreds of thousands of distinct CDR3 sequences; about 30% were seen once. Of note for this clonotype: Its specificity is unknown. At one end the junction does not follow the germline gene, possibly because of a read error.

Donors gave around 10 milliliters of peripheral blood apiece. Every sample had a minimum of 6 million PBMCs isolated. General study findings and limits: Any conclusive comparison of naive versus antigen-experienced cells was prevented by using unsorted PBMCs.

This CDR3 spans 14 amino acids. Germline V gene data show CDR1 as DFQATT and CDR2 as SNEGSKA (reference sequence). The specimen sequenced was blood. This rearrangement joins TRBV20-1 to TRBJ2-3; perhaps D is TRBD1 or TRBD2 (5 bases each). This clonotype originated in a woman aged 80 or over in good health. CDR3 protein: CNASGAGDADTQYF. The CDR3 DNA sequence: TGCAATGCTTCCGGGGCCGGAGACGCAGATACGCAGTATTTT.